A single sample gave rise to the 26 T cell receptor beta chains below, sequenced in a study of cytomegalovirus exposure and HLA in healthy donors. Amplification used 60 Vbeta primers and 13 Jbeta primers. Measured with immunoSEQ multiplex PCR; TCRdb has only the in-frame clones, and not every one. The sample consists of 81,000 or so clones, approximately 60% of them appearing once. Sequenced material: PBMCs. Receptors originate from a woman aged 25 to 39 in good health and CMV-seropositive.

A single count supports this clone. This sequence joins TRBV30 and TRBJ2-3, with D perhaps TRBD2 (6 bases). Trimming removed 5 bases at V and 6 bases at J, with 12 bases between. The CDR3 covers 12 residues. Germline values: CDR1 GTSNPN, CDR2 SVGIG (reference sequence). CDR3 bases: TGTGCCTGGGGCGGACGGGGGGATACGCAGTATTTT. Protein product: CAWGGRGDTQYF.

The sample holds one count of this clone. The chain has TRBV5-1 and TRBJ2-1; perhaps TRBD1 as D (5 bases). Germline CDR1 and CDR2: SGHRS and YFSETQ. The CDR3 totals 14 residues. The V end was cut by 0 bases, the J end by 7 bases, with 11 bases between. This CDR3 reads CASSLGGSVNEQFF. The DNA for the CDR3 is TGCGCCAGCAGCTTGGGGGGCAGCGTTAATGAGCAGTTCTTC.

This clone occurred a few times. This chain links TRBV4-1 with TRBJ1-3, with D tentatively TRBD1 (5 bases). The CDR3 is 17 amino acids. V was trimmed by 0 bases and J by 1 base, leaving 13 bases between them. The germline V gene has CDR1 MGHRA and CDR2 YSYEKL. This chain's CDR3 is CASSQDQGARSGNTIYF. In nucleotides, the CDR3 is TGCGCCAGCAGCCAAGATCAGGGTGCCCGTTCTGGAAACACCATATATTTT.

This clone was seen only a few times. The chain uses TRBV14 and TRBJ2-7, with 8 nucleotides matching TRBD2. The germline V gene encodes CDR1 SGHDN and CDR2 FVKESK. J was trimmed by 6 bases and V by 1 base; bases with no gene match: 14. The length of the CDR3 is 17 residues. The CDR3 loop is CASSQAGGIGPLGEQYF. Here the CDR3 DNA reads TGTGCCAGCAGCCAAGCGGGGGGGATAGGGCCCCTGGGCGAGCAGTACTTC.

V and J are TRBV28 and TRBJ1-3, with 7 positions matching TRBD1. Trimming took 4 bases from V and 1 from J; bases not matched to a gene: 4. This CDR3 region has 15 residues. The germline CDR1 and CDR2 sequences are MDHEN and SYDVKM. The chain's CDR3 is CASSSRTGSGNTIYF. The CDR3 DNA is TGTGCCAGCAGTTCCCGGACAGGTTCTGGAAACACCATATATTTT.

This clone was counted a few times. The gene calls are TRBV5-1 and TRBJ1-2; tentative D call: TRBD1 (5 bases). With 4 bases removed from V and 6 bases from J, the gap between germline ends came to 19 bases. Germline CDR1 is SGHRS and CDR2 is YFSETQ. CDR3 size: 15 residues. The CDR3: CASSAVGGVRDGYTF. The CDR3 DNA reads TGCGCCAGCAGCGCCGTCGGGGGGGTACGCGATGGCTACACCTTC.

The chain joins TRBV19 to TRBJ2-2; the D gene is possibly TRBD1 (5 bases). V was clipped by 10 bases and J by 0 bases, with 21 bases between them. The CDR3 runs to 17 residues. Per the germline V gene, CDR1 is LNHDA and CDR2 is SQIVND (reference sequence). As DNA, the CDR3 is TGTGCCACCCGTAGACAGATGGGGTTTCCGAACACCGGGGAGCTGTTTTTT. It is translated as CATRRQMGFPNTGELFF.

V gene TRBV11-2 combines with J gene TRBJ2-2; TRBD2 agrees at 7 bases. This CDR3 is 16 amino acids long. V lost 5 bases, J lost 1 base, and 7 bases stayed unmatched. Germline CDR1 and CDR2: SGHAT and FQNNGV. The CDR3 bases are TGTGCCAGCAGCCCGGGGAGGGGTGGGAACACCGGGGAGCTGTTTTTT. It codes for CASSPGRGGNTGELFF.

The chain joins TRBV5-5 to TRBJ1-5; 8 bases are a match to TRBD1. The CDR3 consists of 14 residues. V lost 4 bases and J lost 7; bases outside the gene matches: 7. Germline-derived CDR1 and CDR2 are SGHKS and YYEKEE (reference sequence). The CDR3 region is CASSPGQGEQPQHF. The CDR3 DNA reads TGTGCCAGCAGCCCCGGACAGGGAGAACAGCCCCAGCATTTT.

This chain links TRBV5-4 with TRBJ2-5; D call uncertain. Per the germline V gene, CDR1 is SGHNT and CDR2 is YYREEE (reference sequence). There are 15 residues in the CDR3. V dropped 5 bases and J dropped 1 base, with 15 bases sitting between them. In DNA form, the CDR3 reads TGTGCCAGCAGTTATTCGTACTCCCTCCAAGAGACCCAGTACTTC. It codes for CASSYSYSLQETQYF.

With regard to this clone: A read error may produce the germline difference seen at one junction end. The V and J genes are TRBV7-9 and TRBJ2-7; 13 bases align to TRBD2. The CDR3 is made up of 18 amino acids. The V gene's germline CDR1 is SEHNR and CDR2 FQNEAQ (reference sequence). DNA for the CDR3: TGTTCCAGCAGCCCCGCCCCGGGACTAGCGGGGATGTCCTACGAGCAGTACTTC. This gives the protein CSSSPAPGLAGMSYEQYF.

The chain recombines TRBV2 with TRBJ2-1; 8 positions agree with TRBD2. Germline CDR1 reads SNHLY; CDR2 reads FYNNEI. The trim removed 6 bases at V and 4 bases at J, leaving 5 bases unmatched. The CDR3 covers 14 residues. Here the CDR3 DNA reads TGTGCCAGCAGCGACGGCGGGGGGTACAATGAGCAGTTCTTC. It is translated as CASSDGGGYNEQFF.

In this sample, this clone turned up a few times. The V call is TRBV4-1, the J call TRBJ2-5; D unclear. The CDR3 has 13 residues. Per germline, CDR1 MGHRA and CDR2 YSYEKL. Between the trimmed V and J ends, which lost 3 bases and 0 bases, there was a span of 5 bases. CDR3 in DNA: TGCGCCAGCAGCCAGAGGTACCAAGAGACCCAGTACTTC. Protein: CASSQRYQETQYF.

This clone was counted a few times. V gene TRBV6-5 combines with J gene TRBJ2-1; 8 nucleotides agree with TRBD2. The CDR3 extends over 16 amino acids. V lost 1 base, J lost 4 bases, and 6 bases stayed unmatched. The germline CDR1 and CDR2 sequences are MNHEY and SVGAGI. Here the CDR3 DNA reads TGTGCCAGCAGTTACTTCGGGGGGGGTGGTTACAATGAGCAGTTCTTC. Translated, it gives CASSYFGGGGYNEQFF.

The CDR3 bases are TGTGCCAGCAGCTTTATGGGACAGGGAGCCATTGGAAACACCATATATTTT. Its translation: CASSFMGQGAIGNTIYF. The V and J genes are TRBV5-4 and TRBJ1-3, with TRBD1 matching 9 bases. V was clipped by 2 bases and J by 3 bases; unmatched bases: 9. Germline V gene lookup returns CDR1 SGHNT and CDR2 YYREEE (reference sequence). The CDR3 has 17 residues.

V gene TRBV10-3 combines with J gene TRBJ2-5; a possible D gene is TRBD2 (5 bases). Trimming removed 8 bases from V and 4 bases from J, with 14 bases in between. The CDR3 sequence is 13 residues long. Germline-derived CDR1 and CDR2 are ENHRY and SYGVKD. The CDR3: CAISVSSRETQYF. The CDR3 DNA follows: TGTGCCATCTCAGTATCTAGCCGAGAGACCCAGTACTTC.

The chain uses TRBV28 and TRBJ1-5; no reliable D call. With 5 bases removed from V and 4 bases from J, the gap between germline ends came to 9 bases. The CDR3 is 13 residues long. The germline V gene has CDR1 MDHEN and CDR2 SYDVKM. The CDR3 loop reads CASSLAENQPQHF. The CDR3 region has the DNA TGTGCCAGCAGTCTGGCGGAGAATCAGCCCCAGCATTTT.

V and J are TRBV4-1 and TRBJ2-5, with TRBD2 identical over 8 bases. The CDR3 sequence is 17 residues long. CDR1 and CDR2 from the germline V gene are MGHRA and YSYEKL. J gave up 4 bases and V 0 bases, and 10 bases lay outside the gene matches. The DNA for the CDR3 is TGCGCCAGCAGCCAAGACTCTCTCGGGGGGGGTATAGAGACCCAGTACTTC. Amino acid sequence: CASSQDSLGGGIETQYF.

V gene TRBV7-2 combines with J gene TRBJ2-2; 7 nucleotides agree with TRBD2. V shed 5 bases, J shed 1 base, and the junction held 7 bases outside the gene matches. The CDR3 runs 16 residues. The germline V gene encodes CDR1 SGHTA and CDR2 FQGNSA. CDR3 DNA: TGTGCCAGCAGCACCGAACTAGCGAGGAACACCGGGGAGCTGTTTTTT. It codes for CASSTELARNTGELFF.

This clone has a handful of counts. This chain connects TRBV2 to TRBJ2-3; 12 bases fit TRBD2. The germline CDR1 and CDR2 sequences are SNHLY and FYNNEI. The CDR3 totals 15 residues. The J segment lost 4 bases and the V segment lost 6 bases, leaving 5 bases of the junction unmatched. CDR3 sequence (DNA): TGTGCCAGCAGCCAACTAGCGGGGGGTTCAGATACGCAGTATTTT. Amino acid sequence: CASSQLAGGSDTQYF.

The CDR3 sequence is CASSQDIGGARGYTF. The CDR3 DNA sequence: TGCGCCAGCAGCCAAGATATAGGGGGCGCGAGGGGCTACACCTTC. This chain connects TRBV4-3 to TRBJ1-2; 7 positions agree with TRBD1. The V gene end was trimmed by 0 bases and the J gene end by 8 bases; junction bases not matched to a gene: 9. CDR3 length equals 15 residues. In germline, CDR1 is LGHNA, CDR2 YSLEER.

This chain links TRBV6-6 with TRBJ1-1; 7 bases match TRBD1. With V trimmed by 5 bases and J by 4 bases, 10 bases remained unmatched. The CDR3 contains 15 residues. Germline V gives CDR1 MNHNY, CDR2 SVGAGI (reference sequence). The CDR3 bases are TGTGCCAGCAGTCCCACAGGGGCTGGTGGCACTGAAGCTTTCTTT. Its protein is CASSPTGAGGTEAFF.

This clone was seen once. The chain employs TRBV9 and TRBJ2-1; TRBD2 aligns across 9 bases. This CDR3 spans 17 amino acids. The germline V gene encodes CDR1 SGDLS and CDR2 YYNGEE. The ends lost 0 bases at V and 7 bases at J; junction bases unmatched: 11. This CDR3 reads CASSVDETSGLGNEQFF. The DNA of the CDR3 is TGTGCCAGCAGCGTAGATGAGACTAGCGGCCTTGGGAATGAGCAGTTCTTC. The variable domain in full, completed from reference TRBV9 and TRBJ2-1, reads DSGVTQTPKHLITATGQRVTLRCSPRSGDLSVYWYQQSLDQGLQFLIQYYNGEERAKGNILERFSAQQFPDLHSELNLSSLELGDSALYFCASSVDETSGLGNEQFFGPGTRLTVL.

The chain joins TRBV7-2 to TRBJ2-7; a weak D match, TRBD2 (6 bases). Germline assignment: CDR1 SGHTA and CDR2 FQGNSA. Trimming cost V 1 base and J 2 bases, with 12 bases left between them. The CDR3 is 15 residues long. CDR3 residues: CASSLVGGGTYEQYF. The DNA of the CDR3 is TGTGCCAGCAGCTTAGTGGGAGGCGGAACCTACGAGCAGTACTTC.

V is TRBV7-2 and J is TRBJ2-1; TRBD2 matches 7 bases. V was pared by 4 bases and J by 0 bases, with 6 bases of the junction left unmatched. The V gene's germline CDR1 is SGHTA and CDR2 FQGNSA. The CDR3 loop spans 16 amino acids. CDR3 coding DNA: TGTGCCAGCAGCTCCAAGCGGGGCCTCTCCTACAATGAGCAGTTCTTC. This codes for CASSSKRGLSYNEQFF. Full variable domain (outside the CDR3, taken from reference TRBV7-2 and TRBJ2-1): GAGVSQSPSNKVTEKGKDVELRCDPISGHTALYWYRQSLGQGLEFLIYFQGNSAPDKSGLPSDRFSAERTGGSVSTLTIQRTQQEDSAVYLCASSSKRGLSYNEQFFGPGTRLTVL.

The chain employs TRBV7-2 and TRBJ1-2; D is unresolved. Deletions cut 0 bases from V and 4 bases from J, with 12 bases between. CDR3 length: 15 residues. Looked up from germline, CDR1 is SGHTA and CDR2 is FQGNSA. CDR3 protein: CASSLAGRGFYGYTF. For the CDR3, the DNA is TGTGCCAGCAGCTTAGCTGGCAGAGGGTTCTATGGCTACACCTTC.